The 28 T cell receptor beta chains below all came from one sample that was sequenced in a study of cytomegalovirus exposure and HLA in healthy donors. Both 60 Vbeta primers and 13 Jbeta primers went into the PCR. The table came from immunoSEQ multiplex PCR; TCRdb's copy has only in-frame clones and leaves some out. The sample yields over 130,000 clones, more than 55% seen once. Material: PBMCs. The receptors originated from an older woman in good health and CMV-seronegative.

The genes are TRBV4-3 and TRBJ1-1; 10 bases line up with TRBD1. V lost 2 bases, J lost 4 bases, and 10 bases stayed unmatched. The V gene's germline CDR1 is LGHNA and CDR2 YSLEER. This CDR3 is built from 17 residues. CDR3 protein: CASSQRTGGVSSTEAFF. Written as DNA, the CDR3 is TGCGCCAGCAGCCAAAGGACAGGGGGTGTTTCGAGCACTGAAGCTTTCTTT.

This clone was seen once. This chain connects TRBV19 to TRBJ2-6; TRBD1 matches 10 bases. J gave up 9 bases and V 1 base, and 6 bases lay outside the gene matches. Germline lookup yields CDR1 LNHDA and CDR2 SQIVND (reference sequence). This CDR3 is built from 16 residues. CDR3 coding DNA: TGTGCCAGTAGTATAGCGGGACAGGGGAAGGGCAACGTCCTGACTTTC. Its translation: CASSIAGQGKGNVLTF.

This chain joins TRBV14 and TRBJ2-7; D gene unclear. Germline lookup yields CDR1 SGHDN and CDR2 FVKESK. CDR3 length: 12 residues. Trimming pared 4 bases from V and 3 bases from J, leaving 7 bases between. CDR3 nucleotide sequence: TGTGCCAGCAGCCCCGGTAACTACGAGCAGTACTTC. The encoded protein is CASSPGNYEQYF.

V usage is TRBV5-6 and J usage is TRBJ2-5, with 15 bases identical to TRBD2. TRBJ2-7 explains the end of the DNA better; the J call may be wrong. Germline V gene data show CDR1 as SGHDT and CDR2 as YYEEEE. The CDR3 is 18 residues long. The CDR3 sequence: CASSFRTSGRAGSREQYF. CDR3 coding DNA: TGTGCCAGCAGCTTTAGGACTAGCGGGAGGGCCGGCTCTCGCGAGCAGTACTTC.

The chain recombines TRBV9 with TRBJ2-7; the match to TRBD1 covers 9 bases. The V and J ends lost 4 bases and 4 bases, in that order; junction bases with no gene match: 9. This CDR3 comprises 15 residues. Germline V gene sequence: CDR1 SGDLS, CDR2 YYNGEE. For the CDR3, the DNA is TGTGCCAGCAGCCGAGAGGGACAGGGCTCGTACGAGCAGTACTTC. The encoded protein is CASSREGQGSYEQYF.

This clone was recorded a few times. The V and J genes are TRBV9 and TRBJ1-2, with D perhaps matching TRBD1 (5 bases). The CDR3 length is 17 residues. The germline V and J ends were trimmed by 3 bases and 8 bases, with 26 bases remaining between them. Germline V gene data show CDR1 as SGDLS and CDR2 as YYNGEE. CDR3 amino acids: CASSASAGGGVENGYTF. CDR3 DNA: TGTGCCAGCAGCGCCTCCGCGGGGGGAGGGGTTGAGAACGGCTACACCTTC.

The chain combines TRBV28 with TRBJ2-7; 10 bases agree with TRBD2. CDR3 length: 16 residues. Germline lookup yields CDR1 MDHEN and CDR2 SYDVKM. V trimming: 3 bases; J trimming: 6 bases; junction bases outside the gene matches: 11. Here the CDR3 reads CASSFILGLAFSEQYF. The CDR3 DNA sequence: TGTGCCAGCAGTTTTATTTTGGGACTAGCGTTTTCCGAGCAGTACTTC. The full variable domain, completed using reference TRBV28 and TRBJ2-7, is DVKVTQSSRYLVKRTGEKVFLECVQDMDHENMFWYRQDPGLGLRLIYFSYDVKMKEKGDIPEGYSVSREKKERFSLILESASTNQTSMYLCASSFILGLAFSEQYFGPGTRLTVT.

The CDR3 region has the DNA TGCGCCAGCAGCCAAGATCGTGGGACAGGGGTATATGGCTACACCTTC. It translates to CASSQDRGTGVYGYTF. The chain recombines TRBV4-3 with TRBJ1-2; 10 nucleotides line up with TRBD1. This CDR3 spans 16 amino acids. Trimming removed 0 bases from V and 5 bases from J; junction bases left unmatched: 6. Germline-derived CDR1 and CDR2 are LGHNA and YSLEER.

V gene TRBV4-3 combines with J gene TRBJ1-4; perhaps TRBD1 as D (5 bases). Trimming removed 1 base from V and 7 bases from J, with 13 bases in between. This CDR3 is 15 amino acids long. The germline V gene has CDR1 LGHNA and CDR2 YSLEER. The CDR3 loop is CASSQVSGVGEKLFF. The DNA for the CDR3 is TGCGCCAGCAGCCAAGTGTCGGGGGTCGGTGAAAAACTGTTTTTT.

J is TRBJ1-5 and V is TRBV19; D perhaps matches TRBD1 (5 bases). The germline V gene encodes CDR1 LNHDA and CDR2 SQIVND (reference sequence). The CDR3 runs to 16 residues. The germline V and J ends were trimmed by 2 bases and 0 bases, with 11 bases remaining between them. CDR3 nucleotides: TGTGCCAGTAGTATACAGGGTTGGGATAGCAATCAGCCCCAGCATTTT. Its protein product is CASSIQGWDSNQPQHF.

J is TRBJ1-2 and V is TRBV9, with D tentatively TRBD1 (5 bases). This CDR3 contains 14 residues. The germline V and J ends were trimmed by 4 bases and 3 bases, with 13 bases remaining between them. The germline V gene has CDR1 SGDLS and CDR2 YYNGEE. The CDR3 sequence is CASSPTEVDYGYTF. CDR3 in DNA: TGTGCCAGCAGCCCGACAGAAGTTGACTATGGCTACACCTTC.

The chain carries TRBV7-2 and TRBJ1-2; 9 bases are shared with TRBD1. This CDR3 has 13 residues. In germline, CDR1 is SGHTA, CDR2 FQGNSA. Trimming took 3 bases from V and 8 from J; bases not matched to a gene: 4. CDR3 amino acids: CASSFGQGSGYTF. The CDR3 DNA reads as TGTGCCAGCAGCTTTGGACAGGGGTCAGGCTACACCTTC.

The genes are TRBV19 and TRBJ2-2; 10 positions agree with TRBD1. This CDR3 is 17 amino acids long. Per the germline V gene, CDR1 is LNHDA and CDR2 is SQIVND (reference sequence). With 0 bases clipped from V and 2 bases from J, the junction kept 3 bases outside the gene matches. CDR3 DNA sequence: TGTGCCAGTAGTATAGATGGGACAGGGGTAAACACCGGGGAGCTGTTTTTT. Its protein is CASSIDGTGVNTGELFF.

The chain joins TRBV10-3 to TRBJ1-3; D is ambiguous. The CDR3 is 16 residues long. CDR1 is ENHRY, CDR2 SYGVKD, per germline. V was shortened by 4 bases and J by 0 bases, with 13 bases between the two germline ends. CDR3 in amino acids: CAISGNIGSSGNTIYF. The CDR3 nucleotides are TGTGCCATCAGTGGTAATATCGGTAGCTCTGGAAACACCATATATTTT.

In its sample, this clone was seen once. The V gene is TRBV6-1, the J gene TRBJ1-4; D ambiguous. Germline V gene lookup returns CDR1 MNHNS and CDR2 SASEGT. V was clipped by 4 bases and J by 8 bases, with 11 bases between them. The CDR3 has 13 amino acids. In nucleotides, the CDR3 is TGTGCCAGCAGTGTGATCCCGCAGGAAAAACTGTTTTTT. It encodes CASSVIPQEKLFF.

The rearrangement joins TRBV6-6 to TRBJ1-1; 8 bases map to TRBD1. V lost 6 bases to trimming and J lost 5 bases; unmatched junction nucleotides: 11. From germline, CDR1 is MNHNY and CDR2 SVGAGI (reference sequence). The CDR3 is 15 residues long. The CDR3 is CASSNPGGLGTEAFF. CDR3 coding DNA: TGTGCCAGCAGCAATCCAGGGGGCCTGGGAACTGAAGCTTTCTTT.

The chain uses TRBV6-5 and TRBJ1-5; D is possibly TRBD1 (6 bases). The CDR3 totals 15 residues. V lost 6 bases, J lost 2 bases, and 14 bases lay in between. CDR1 and CDR2 (germline): MNHEY, SVGAGI. The CDR3 is CASRKQGIRNQPQHF. DNA of the CDR3: TGTGCCAGCAGGAAACAGGGAATACGCAATCAGCCCCAGCATTTT.

The gene calls are TRBV19 and TRBJ2-7; D possibly corresponds to TRBD1 (6 bases). In germline, CDR1 is LNHDA, CDR2 SQIVND (reference sequence). The V gene lost 6 bases and the J gene lost 7 bases, with 16 bases spanning the gap. This CDR3 comprises 13 residues. As DNA, the CDR3 is TGTGCCAGTAGCGAACAGGGTAAGGGGGAGCAGTACTTC. Protein sequence: CASSEQGKGEQYF.

The sample holds one count of this clone. The V and J genes are TRBV28 and TRBJ2-3, with D possibly matching TRBD2 (6 bases). Per germline, CDR1 MDHEN and CDR2 SYDVKM. Between the trimmed V and J ends, which lost 7 bases and 2 bases, there was a span of 22 bases. The CDR3 length is 17 residues. The CDR3 protein is CASNPGVAVTHTDTQYF. The CDR3 nucleotides read TGTGCCAGCAACCCGGGAGTCGCGGTCACTCACACAGATACGCAGTATTTT.

V usage is TRBV5-5 and J usage is TRBJ1-1; D is possibly TRBD1 (6 bases). Trimming removed 1 base from V and 4 bases from J, with 11 bases in between. The CDR3 spans 14 residues. Germline V gene lookup returns CDR1 SGHKS and CDR2 YYEKEE (reference sequence). The CDR3 coding sequence is TGTGCCAGCAGCTTGTGGCAGGGGAGCACTGAAGCTTTCTTT. It translates to CASSLWQGSTEAFF.

This clone appeared once. CDR3: CATSRGRGQPQHF. For the CDR3, the DNA is TGTGCCACCAGCAGGGGGAGGGGTCAGCCCCAGCATTTT. The chain recombines TRBV15 with TRBJ1-5, with TRBD1 as a possible D gene (5 bases). The V end lost 3 bases, the J end lost 6 bases, and 9 bases lay between the germline ends. The CDR3 covers 13 residues. CDR1 is LNHNV and CDR2 is YYDKDF in the germline V gene (reference sequence).

J is TRBJ1-5 and V is TRBV9; 7 bases agree with TRBD1. There are 18 residues in the CDR3. With 10 bases clipped from V and 2 bases from J, the junction kept 21 bases outside the gene matches. CDR1 and CDR2 (germline): SGDLS, YYNGEE. The CDR3 coding sequence is TGTGCCCGTTACTACCGGGACAGTTGCTCGGGGGGCAATCAGCCCCAGCATTTT. It is translated as CARYYRDSCSGGNQPQHF.

This chain connects TRBV28 to TRBJ1-5, with TRBD1 matching 11 bases. The CDR3 extends over 16 amino acids. Unmatched junction bases numbered 6, after V lost 3 bases and J lost 5 bases. The V gene's germline CDR1 is MDHEN and CDR2 SYDVKM. The CDR3 sequence: CASSFFGQGADQPQHF. The CDR3 coding sequence is TGTGCCAGCAGTTTCTTCGGACAGGGGGCGGATCAGCCCCAGCATTTT.

V is TRBV7-3 and J is TRBJ2-1; possibly TRBD2 for D (6 bases). Germline V CDR1 and CDR2: SGHTA, FQGTGA. The V and J ends lost 7 bases and 5 bases respectively, with 15 bases between them. The CDR3 covers 14 residues. The CDR3 coding sequence is TGTGCCAGCAACCCTGGAGGGGCTAACAATGAGCAGTTCTTC. This codes for CASNPGGANNEQFF.

This chain links TRBV28 with TRBJ2-5; 9 bases line up with TRBD2. Germline assignment: CDR1 MDHEN and CDR2 SYDVKM. The length of the CDR3 is 16 residues. The junction had 13 bases not matched to a gene; V was cut back by 6 bases and J by 5 bases. This CDR3 reads CASRGGRASGIETQYF. The CDR3 DNA reads TGTGCCAGCAGGGGGGGCAGGGCTAGCGGGATTGAGACCCAGTACTTC.

The CDR3 DNA reads TGTGCCAGCAGCCCTACAGGGGTCACAGATACGCAGTATTTT. This sequence encodes CASSPTGVTDTQYF. V gene TRBV6-4 combines with J gene TRBJ2-3; 7 bases line up with TRBD1. Germline V gene lookup returns CDR1 MRHNA and CDR2 SNTAGT. The CDR3 spans 14 residues. The J segment lost 2 bases and the V segment lost 6 bases, leaving 5 bases of the junction unmatched.

This clone was recorded a few times. The V gene is TRBV5-6, the J gene TRBJ2-7; 7 positions agree with TRBD2. This CDR3 spans 14 amino acids. Losses at the gene ends were 4 bases for V and 3 bases for J; bases not matched to a gene: 7. CDR1 and CDR2 (germline): SGHDT, YYEEEE. The CDR3 protein is CASSRTGTNYEQYF. The CDR3 nucleotides are TGTGCCAGCAGCAGGACCGGGACTAACTACGAGCAGTACTTC. The full variable domain, its missing parts supplied by reference TRBV5-6 and TRBJ2-7, is DAGVTQSPTHLIKTRGQQVTLRCSPKSGHDTVSWYQQALGQGPQFIFQYYEEEERQRGNFPDRFSGHQFPNYSSELNVNALLLGDSALYLCASSRTGTNYEQYFGPGTRLTVT.

This clone has just a few counts. The chain carries TRBV10-3 and TRBJ1-1; TRBD1 matches at 12 bases. This CDR3 has 15 amino acids. The germline gives CDR1 ENHRY, CDR2 SYGVKD. With V trimmed by 8 bases and J by 1 base, 5 bases remained unmatched. CDR3: CAIRDRGLSNTEAFF. DNA of the CDR3: TGTGCCATCCGGGACAGGGGGCTCTCGAACACTGAAGCTTTCTTT.